The 31 T cell receptor beta chains below were found in one sample sequenced in a study of blood T cell repertoires in COVID-19. TCRdb keeps only in-frame clones here, not all; method: immunoSEQ multiplex PCR. The data contain about 240,000 clones, 75% to 85% of them singletons. The sequenced sample consisted of peripheral blood. The receptor source for this set is a woman in her fifties or sixties with active or convalescent COVID-19.

The V call is TRBV18, the J call TRBJ2-1, with TRBD2 matching 13 bases. This CDR3 has 19 residues. Germline-derived CDR1 and CDR2 are KGHSH and LQKENI. Trimming took 2 bases from V and 0 from J; bases not matched to a gene: 7. DNA of the CDR3: TGTGCCAGCTCACCATTCTCGACTAGCGGGGGGAGCTCCTACAATGAGCAGTTCTTC. Its protein is CASSPFSTSGGSSYNEQFF.

About this clone: A junction boundary mismatches the germline segment, possibly from a read error. The chain recombines TRBV7-7 with TRBJ2-5; 7 bases are a match to TRBD2. The CDR3 has 16 amino acids. Per germline, CDR1 SSHAT and CDR2 FNYEAQ (reference sequence). Here the CDR3 reads CASSLIAPGGQETQYF. CDR3 in DNA: TGTGCTAGCAGCTTAATCGCGCCGGGGGGACAAGAGACCCAGTACTTC.

The chain uses TRBV19 and TRBJ1-1; maybe TRBD1 (5 bases). CDR3 length: 15 residues. Germline V gene lookup returns CDR1 LNHDA and CDR2 SQIVND (reference sequence). Between the trimmed V and J ends, which lost 10 bases and 10 bases, there was a span of 28 bases. This CDR3 reads CATKSSGASPSGAFF. Written as DNA, the CDR3 is TGTGCCACCAAGTCCTCTGGGGCCTCCCCGTCGGGAGCTTTCTTT.

The rearrangement links TRBV30 to TRBJ2-7, with D perhaps matching TRBD1 (7 bases). Germline CDR1 is GTSNPN and CDR2 is SVGIG (reference sequence). Trimming shortened V by 0 bases and J by 7 bases, and 22 bases separated the two germline ends. The CDR3 sequence is 16 residues long. The CDR3 here is CAWSVLGRGDNVEQYF. CDR3 DNA: TGTGCCTGGAGTGTATTGGGCAGGGGGGACAACGTGGAGCAGTACTTC.

CDR3 region: CACPGQGRGNTIYF. The CDR3 coding sequence is TGTGCCTGTCCGGGACAGGGAAGGGGAAACACCATATATTTT. This chain links TRBV30 with TRBJ1-3, with 9 bases that match TRBD1. Germline CDR1 reads GTSNPN; CDR2 reads SVGIG (reference sequence). CDR3 length equals 14 residues. V dropped 6 bases and J dropped 4; count of bases not matched to a gene: 7. Together with reference TRBV30 and TRBJ1-3, the CDR3 gives the full variable domain: SQTIHQWPATLVQPVGSPLSLECTVEGTSNPNLYWYRQAAGRGLQLLFYSVGIGQISSEVPQNLSASRPQDRQFILSSKKLLLSDSGFYLCACPGQGRGNTIYFGEGSWLTVV.

This clone was counted a few times. The chain carries TRBV19 and TRBJ1-6; 8 nucleotides line up with TRBD1. Trimming cost V 6 bases and J 5 bases; bases outside gene matches: 6. Germline values: CDR1 LNHDA, CDR2 SQIVND (reference sequence). The CDR3 runs to 15 residues. The CDR3 nucleotides read TGTGCCAGTAGGAGCCAGACAGGGGATAATTCACCCCTCCACTTT. It yields the protein CASRSQTGDNSPLHF. Filled out from reference TRBV19 and TRBJ1-6, the complete variable domain reads DGGITQSPKYLFRKEGQNVTLSCEQNLNHDAMYWYRQDPGQGLRLIYYSQIVNDFQKGDIAEGYSVSREKKESFPLTVTSAQKNPTAFYLCASRSQTGDNSPLHFGNGTRLTVT.

The CDR3 here is CASSGQGAKSYGYTF. The CDR3 coding sequence is TGTGCCAGCAGCGGACAGGGGGCGAAATCCTATGGCTACACCTTC. This chain links TRBV7-2 with TRBJ1-2; 11 bases align to TRBD1. J lost 4 bases, V lost 5 bases, and 6 bases had no gene match. The V gene's germline CDR1 is SGHTA and CDR2 FQGNSA. The CDR3 is 15 amino acids.

The chain couples TRBV27 to TRBJ2-5, with D possibly being TRBD1 (6 bases). Per the germline V gene, CDR1 is MNHEY and CDR2 is SMNVEV (reference sequence). V was trimmed by 6 bases and J by 5 bases, leaving 19 bases between them. The CDR3 loop spans 15 amino acids. As DNA, the CDR3 is TGTGCCAGCAGCTCTCTAATCACAGGGTGGGAGACCCAGTACTTC. Translating it yields CASSSLITGWETQYF.

The CDR3 coding sequence is TGTGCCAGCGGGCCTTTTAAAAGGGGCAATGAGCAGTTCTTC. Translation: CASGPFKRGNEQFF. J is TRBJ2-1 and V is TRBV27, with a weak D call TRBD1 (5 bases). Trimming stripped 8 bases from V and 6 bases from J, with 17 bases between. The length of the CDR3 is 14 residues. The germline V gene has CDR1 MNHEY and CDR2 SMNVEV (reference sequence).

On this clone: One junction end does not reproduce the germline sequence, and a read error may be involved. The rearrangement links TRBV7-8 to TRBJ1-2; 7 positions agree with TRBD1. The CDR3 runs 13 residues. CDR1 is SGHVS and CDR2 is FQNEAQ in the germline V gene. The CDR3 DNA reads TGTGCCAGCAGCCTAGACAGGGACTACGGCTACACCTTC. It specifies CASSLDRDYGYTF.

This chain links TRBV27 with TRBJ1-6, with D hard to call. V was pared by 2 bases and J by 9 bases, with 17 bases between. The germline V gene encodes CDR1 MNHEY and CDR2 SMNVEV (reference sequence). The CDR3 is 16 amino acids. The CDR3 sequence: CASSLGFGDLGSPLHF. The CDR3, as DNA: TGTGCCAGCAGTTTAGGATTCGGGGATCTTGGTTCACCCCTCCACTTT.

J is TRBJ2-7 and V is TRBV6-6; 7 bases agree with TRBD1. Germline trimming cut 10 bases from V and 3 bases from J; bases unmatched to any gene: 9. CDR1 is MNHNY, CDR2 SVGAGI, per germline (reference sequence). The CDR3 has 13 residues. The CDR3 region is CATSGTERYEQYF. CDR3 DNA: TGTGCCACTTCCGGGACAGAACGCTACGAGCAGTACTTC.

The chain combines TRBV3-1 (or the pseudogene TRBV3-2) with TRBJ1-1, with 7 bases fitting TRBD1. Germline V CDR1 and CDR2: LGHDT, YNNKEL (reference sequence). The junction had 10 bases not matched to a gene; V was cut back by 4 bases and J by 11 bases. The CDR3 extends over 13 amino acids. The CDR3 DNA is TGTGCCAGCAGCCCTCCCGGGACAGACGCCGCTTTCTTT. Translation gives CASSPPGTDAAFF.

The rearrangement links TRBV2 to TRBJ1-3, with 10 positions matching TRBD1. This CDR3 contains 15 residues. Losses at the gene ends were 6 bases for V and 10 bases for J; bases not matched to a gene: 12. Germline values: CDR1 SNHLY, CDR2 FYNNEI. DNA of the CDR3: TGTGCCAGCAGGTTTCGCTGGGACAGGGGATTGACCATATATTTT. Amino acid sequence: CASRFRWDRGLTIYF.

This chain links TRBV2 with TRBJ1-2; 9 bases match TRBD1. V was pared by 7 bases and J by 4 bases, with 7 bases of the junction left unmatched. CDR3 length: 14 amino acids. In germline, CDR1 is SNHLY, CDR2 FYNNEI. CDR3 DNA: TGTGCCAGCACGAAATTGGACAGGGGCTATGGCTACACCTTC. Translation: CASTKLDRGYGYTF.

This clone was counted once. This rearrangement joins TRBV3-1 (or the pseudogene TRBV3-2) to TRBJ2-3, with 11 bases lining up with TRBD2. The CDR3 loop spans 18 amino acids. V lost 4 bases and J lost 4; bases outside the gene matches: 13. Germline assignment: CDR1 LGHDT and CDR2 YNNKEL (reference sequence). CDR3 protein: CASSPWASGGSYSDTQYF. CDR3 in DNA: TGTGCCAGCAGCCCTTGGGCTAGCGGGGGGTCCTATTCAGATACGCAGTATTTT.

This chain links TRBV19 with TRBJ1-4, with D possibly matching TRBD1 (6 bases). Germline CDR1 and CDR2: LNHDA and SQIVND (reference sequence). The length of the CDR3 is 17 residues. Trimming shortened V by 1 base and J by 0 bases, and 12 bases separated the two germline ends. CDR3 protein: CASSIGLRGATNEKLFF. Written as DNA, the CDR3 is TGTGCCAGTAGTATAGGGCTCAGGGGAGCAACTAATGAAAAACTGTTTTTT.

The genes are TRBV11-2 and TRBJ1-3, with 8 bases matching TRBD1. This CDR3 has 15 amino acids. The V and J ends lost 5 bases and 2 bases, in that order; junction bases with no gene match: 5. Germline values: CDR1 SGHAT, CDR2 FQNNGV. DNA of the CDR3: TGTGCCAGCAGCCCCCGGACAGGGACTGGAAACACCATATATTTT. Residues: CASSPRTGTGNTIYF.

The chain joins TRBV18 to TRBJ2-1, with D possibly TRBD2 on 6 matching bases. CDR3 length: 16 residues. V was cut by 2 bases and J by 7 bases, with 18 bases left in between. Germline V gene sequence: CDR1 KGHSH, CDR2 LQKENI. CDR3 region: CASSPRNPIADNEQFF. CDR3 coding DNA: TGTGCCAGCTCACCAAGGAACCCTATAGCGGATAATGAGCAGTTCTTC.

This clone was seen more than once but under ten times. The genes are TRBV2 and TRBJ1-5, with 10 nucleotides matching TRBD1. The J segment lost 2 bases and the V segment lost 6 bases, leaving 13 bases of the junction unmatched. CDR1 SNHLY and CDR2 FYNNEI come from the germline V gene. The CDR3 is 18 residues long. Written as DNA, the CDR3 is TGTGCCAGCAGCTTCAATTCGGGACAGGGGTATGGCAATCAGCCCCAGCATTTT. Translating gives CASSFNSGQGYGNQPQHF.

This clone has a handful of counts. The chain has TRBV7-3 and TRBJ2-1; 8 bases fit TRBD1. Germline V gene data show CDR1 as SGHTA and CDR2 as FQGTGA. The CDR3 is 16 amino acids. V gave up 2 bases and J gave up 1 base; unmatched junction bases: 4. The CDR3 sequence is CASSLGQGRSYNEQFF. The DNA for the CDR3 is TGTGCCAGCAGCTTAGGACAGGGTCGGTCCTACAATGAGCAGTTCTTC.

This chain uses TRBV27 with TRBJ1-2, with 10 bases fitting TRBD1. V shed 5 bases and J 0 bases; nucleotides not matched to a gene: 12. Germline CDR1 MNHEY, CDR2 SMNVEV (reference sequence). The CDR3 spans 18 residues. The CDR3 spells CASSPQGQGTLANYGYTF. CDR3 nucleotide sequence: TGTGCCAGCAGTCCGCAGGGACAGGGGACCTTAGCTAACTATGGCTACACCTTC.

This clone has only a few counts. The chain recombines TRBV19 with TRBJ2-7; 11 bases are a match to TRBD1. The CDR3 spans 14 residues. Trimming cost V 6 bases and J 3 bases; bases outside gene matches: 4. Germline loops: CDR1 LNHDA, CDR2 SQIVND (reference sequence). The chain's CDR3 is CASRRTGGVYEQYF. The CDR3 coding sequence is TGTGCCAGTAGACGGACAGGGGGCGTCTACGAGCAGTACTTC.

The rearrangement uses TRBV6-5 and TRBJ2-7; no reliable D call. Deletions cut 5 bases from V and 3 bases from J, with 14 bases between. The CDR3 is 14 amino acids. CDR1 is MNHEY, CDR2 SVGAGI, per germline. The CDR3 nucleotides are TGTGCCAGCAGTCTCAATAACCCAGGCTACGAGCAGTACTTC. Amino acid sequence: CASSLNNPGYEQYF.

V gene TRBV2 combines with J gene TRBJ2-1, with a tentative D call TRBD1 (6 bases). Per the germline V gene, CDR1 is SNHLY and CDR2 is FYNNEI. V dropped 7 bases and J dropped 4 bases, with 14 bases sitting between them. The length of the CDR3 is 14 residues. CDR3 region: CASTTGYGYNEQFF. DNA for the CDR3: TGTGCCAGCACAACAGGGTACGGGTACAATGAGCAGTTCTTC.

Remarks on this clone: The conserved phenylalanine or tryptophan normally closing the CDR3 is absent here, so this likely arose from a read error. The limits of the CDR3 on the DNA are not certain, so only TCRdb's listed CDR3 is given. The chain employs TRBV6-5 and TRBJ2-7; the table's D gene call, TRBD1, was not cross checked with the DNA. CDR1 is MNHEY and CDR2 is SVGAGI in the germline V gene. Including both end residues, the CDR3 is 11 amino acids long. CDR3 in amino acids: CASNSGLGKQL.

V usage is TRBV30 and J usage is TRBJ2-7; TRBD1 matches at 7 bases. J was trimmed by 0 bases and V by 3 bases; bases with no gene match: 5. Germline CDR1 reads GTSNPN; CDR2 reads SVGIG (reference sequence). The CDR3 has 14 amino acids. Written as DNA, the CDR3 is TGTGCCTGGAGCCATGGACAGGCCTCCTACGAGCAGTACTTC. Protein sequence: CAWSHGQASYEQYF. Complete variable domain (other parts from reference TRBV30 and TRBJ2-7): SQTIHQWPATLVQPVGSPLSLECTVEGTSNPNLYWYRQAAGRGLQLLFYSVGIGQISSEVPQNLSASRPQDRQFILSSKKLLLSDSGFYLCAWSHGQASYEQYFGPGTRLTVT.

This clone was seen just once. The genes are TRBV5-1 and TRBJ2-5, with 13 bases lining up with TRBD2. V lost 3 bases to trimming and J lost 4 bases; unmatched junction nucleotides: 9. CDR3 size: 17 residues. CDR1 is SGHRS and CDR2 is YFSETQ in the germline V gene. The CDR3 region is CASSSGTSGAPGETQYF. The CDR3 nucleotides read TGCGCCAGCAGCTCTGGGACTAGCGGGGCCCCCGGAGAGACCCAGTACTTC.

The rearrangement uses TRBV2 and TRBJ1-4; 7 bases fit TRBD1. From germline, CDR1 is SNHLY and CDR2 FYNNEI. CDR3 length: 13 amino acids. V dropped 8 bases and J dropped 5; count of bases not matched to a gene: 5. The CDR3 DNA follows: TGTGCCAGCCGGGACAGAGCAAATGAAAAACTGTTTTTT. Translated: CASRDRANEKLFF.

The chain carries TRBV3-1 (or the pseudogene TRBV3-2) and TRBJ2-1, with 10 bases identical to TRBD2. Germline CDR1 is LGHDT and CDR2 is YNNKEL (reference sequence). This CDR3 region has 14 residues. V was clipped by 5 bases and J by 4 bases; unmatched bases: 2. The CDR3 DNA reads as TGTGCCAGCAGCGGTAGCGGGGGGTACAATGAGCAGTTCTTC. This translates into CASSGSGGYNEQFF.

This clone was seen just once. The chain couples TRBV5-4 to TRBJ1-6, with a tentative D call TRBD1 (6 bases). Trimming pared 1 base from V and 9 bases from J, leaving 20 bases between. This CDR3 region has 17 residues. The germline gives CDR1 SGHNT, CDR2 YYREEE (reference sequence). This chain's CDR3 is CASSLRIMAGVGSPLHF. In DNA form, the CDR3 reads TGTGCCAGCAGCTTGCGAATCATGGCAGGGGTTGGTTCACCCCTCCACTTT.